These 13 T cell receptor beta chains originate from one sample sequenced in a study of blood T cell repertoires in COVID-19. Here immunoSEQ multiplex PCR was the method, and the copy in TCRdb shows in-frame clones only, minus some. Altogether 400,000 to 500,000 clones are present, over 75% being singletons, with the ten largest covering 1.4% to 1.5%. The sample comprised PBMCs or T cells enriched from blood (not recorded which). The receptors come from a woman aged 18 to 35 who had been exposed to COVID-19.

This chain connects TRBV6-5 to TRBJ1-3, with TRBD1 as a possible D gene (5 bases). The CDR3 runs 13 residues. Germline-derived CDR1 and CDR2 are MNHEY and SVGAGI. V dropped 7 bases and J dropped 4 bases, with 11 bases sitting between them. The CDR3 coding sequence is TGTGCCAGCATTCCCCACAGGGGAAACACCATATATTTT. Its protein is CASIPHRGNTIYF.

V usage is TRBV5-1 and J usage is TRBJ2-4; a possible D gene is TRBD2 (6 bases). The CDR3 sequence is 17 residues long. V was cut by 4 bases and J by 1 base, with 18 bases left in between. CDR1 and CDR2 from the germline V gene are SGHRS and YFSETQ. The CDR3 here is CASSPTFGGVAKNIQYF. CDR3 nucleotide sequence: TGCGCCAGCAGCCCCACTTTCGGGGGAGTTGCCAAAAACATTCAGTACTTC.

The chain joins TRBV24-1 to TRBJ2-2; no firm D call. V was pared by 1 base and J by 6 bases, with 5 bases between. The CDR3 extends over 13 amino acids. The germline CDR1 and CDR2 sequences are KGHDR and SFDVKD. DNA of the CDR3: TGTGCCACCAGTGATTTCAGGCCCGGGGAGCTGTTTTTT. It translates to CATSDFRPGELFF.

The V gene is TRBV19, the J gene TRBJ2-7; 11 bases are a match to TRBD1. After removal of 1 base from V and 7 bases from J, the junction contained 6 bases not matched to a gene. The CDR3 sequence is 15 residues long. Looked up from germline, CDR1 is LNHDA and CDR2 is SQIVND (reference sequence). The CDR3 DNA follows: TGTGCCAGTAGTATAGGGGACAGGGGGGTCATGGAGCAGTACTTC. Protein: CASSIGDRGVMEQYF.

This chain connects TRBV27 to TRBJ2-7, with 12 bases identical to TRBD2. Trimming took 6 bases from V and 3 from J; bases not matched to a gene: 6. The CDR3 extends over 15 amino acids. Germline CDR1 reads MNHEY; CDR2 reads SMNVEV (reference sequence). CDR3 region: CASRRGLAGIYEQYF. The CDR3 region has the DNA TGTGCCAGCAGACGAGGACTAGCGGGAATCTACGAGCAGTACTTC.

The gene calls are TRBV15 and TRBJ1-1; 7 positions match TRBD1. V gave up 8 bases and J gave up 4 bases; unmatched junction bases: 7. Germline CDR1 and CDR2: LNHNV and YYDKDF (reference sequence). The CDR3 runs 13 residues. CDR3 bases: TGTGCCACCCATGACAGGGTCGGCACTGAAGCTTTCTTT. It encodes CATHDRVGTEAFF.

The rearrangement joins TRBV3-1 (or the pseudogene TRBV3-2) to TRBJ2-5, with no clear D. The CDR3 totals 17 residues. Germline CDR1 reads LGHDT; CDR2 reads YNNKEL (reference sequence). Trimming removed 6 bases from V and 4 bases from J, with 24 bases in between. The CDR3, as DNA: TGTGCCAGCAGTCACGTGGGCGCAGCCCCCTACGGAGAGACCCAGTACTTC. Its translation is CASSHVGAAPYGETQYF.

The rearrangement links TRBV10-1 to TRBJ2-1, with 7 bases fitting TRBD1. The CDR3 runs 13 residues. V shed 8 bases, J shed 5 bases, and the junction held 6 bases outside the gene matches. Germline V lookup: CDR1 WNHNN, CDR2 SYGVQD (reference sequence). CDR3 in DNA: TGCGCCAGCCGGGCAGGGGGTGACAATGAGCAGTTCTTC. The encoded protein is CASRAGGDNEQFF.

The genes are TRBV5-1 and TRBJ2-7; the D gene is possibly TRBD2 (6 bases). Germline V lookup: CDR1 SGHRS, CDR2 YFSETQ. The CDR3 has 14 residues. Trimming cost V 0 bases and J 8 bases, with 15 bases left between them. DNA of the CDR3: TGCGCCAGCAGCTTGGGGCTAGCGCGGGGACAGCAGTACTTC. This sequence encodes CASSLGLARGQQYF. The whole variable domain, remainder taken from reference TRBV5-1 and TRBJ2-7, is KAGVTQTPRYLIKTRGQQVTLSCSPISGHRSVSWYQQTPGQGLQFLFEYFSETQRNKGNFPGRFSGRQFSNSRSEMNVSTLELGDSALYLCASSLGLARGQQYFGPGTRLTVT.

The rearrangement uses TRBV19 and TRBJ1-6; 9 bases fit TRBD1. V lost 4 bases, J lost 9 bases, and 7 bases stayed unmatched. CDR3 length: 15 amino acids. Germline-derived CDR1 and CDR2 are LNHDA and SQIVND (reference sequence). This CDR3 is CASSTGQGTFSPLHF. CDR3 DNA: TGTGCCAGTAGTACCGGACAGGGGACGTTTTCACCCCTCCACTTT.

In nucleotides, the CDR3 is TGTGCCAGCAGTATGGACAGGGGGTATGGCTACACCTTC. It yields the protein CASSMDRGYGYTF. The chain is built from TRBV6-5 and TRBJ1-2; 10 bases are a match to TRBD1. J was trimmed by 5 bases and V by 5 bases; bases with no gene match: 2. In germline, CDR1 is MNHEY, CDR2 SVGAGI. The CDR3 extends over 13 amino acids.

This chain joins TRBV5-4 and TRBJ2-7; TRBD2 aligns across 11 bases. The CDR3 loop spans 17 amino acids. Trimming removed 0 bases from V and 2 bases from J; junction bases left unmatched: 7. Per germline, CDR1 SGHNT and CDR2 YYREEE (reference sequence). CDR3 nucleotides: TGTGCCAGCAGCTTGGTGGTACTAGCGGGAGTTCCCTACGAGCAGTACTTC. It translates to CASSLVVLAGVPYEQYF.

The rearrangement uses TRBV5-1 and TRBJ2-1; TRBD2 matches at 10 bases. Trimming at V came to 0 bases and at J to 3 bases, leaving 6 bases not matched to a gene. From germline, CDR1 is SGHRS and CDR2 YFSETQ. The length of the CDR3 is 17 residues. The CDR3 reads CASSLGSAGGLYNEQFF. The CDR3 DNA follows: TGCGCCAGCAGCTTGGGGTCAGCGGGAGGGCTCTACAATGAGCAGTTCTTC.